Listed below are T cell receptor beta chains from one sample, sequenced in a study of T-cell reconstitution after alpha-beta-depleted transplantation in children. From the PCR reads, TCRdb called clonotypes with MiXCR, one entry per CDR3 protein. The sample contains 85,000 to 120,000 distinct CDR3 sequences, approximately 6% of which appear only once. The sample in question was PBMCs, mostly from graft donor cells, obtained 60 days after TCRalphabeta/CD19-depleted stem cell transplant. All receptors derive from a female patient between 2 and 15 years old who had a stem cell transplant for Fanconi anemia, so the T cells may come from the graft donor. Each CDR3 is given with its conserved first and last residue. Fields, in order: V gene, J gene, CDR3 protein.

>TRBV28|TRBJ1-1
CASSSTPRQRERAEAFF
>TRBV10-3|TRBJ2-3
CAIRLPQVDTQYF
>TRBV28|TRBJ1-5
CASSLIGGASSNQPQHF
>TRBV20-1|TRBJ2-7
CSARGFSYEQYF
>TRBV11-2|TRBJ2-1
CASSFLAGVLGNEQFF
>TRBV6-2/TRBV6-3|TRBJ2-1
CASSYGTNINEQFF
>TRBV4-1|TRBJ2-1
CASSQAGTGAYNEQFF
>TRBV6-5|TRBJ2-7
CASGRDRYQTF
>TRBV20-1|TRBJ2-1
CSARGLRGGDNEQFF
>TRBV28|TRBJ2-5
CAINLGTAVEETQYF
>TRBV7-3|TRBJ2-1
CASSLLGYGEQFF
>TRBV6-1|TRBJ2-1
CASSPQDWNEQFF
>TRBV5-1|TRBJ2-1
CASSLASWPIRSYNEQFF
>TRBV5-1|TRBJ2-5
CASSLGLAGGGETQYF
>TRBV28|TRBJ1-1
CASSPDWSGGTEAFF
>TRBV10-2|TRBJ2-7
CASRLAGVSYEQYF
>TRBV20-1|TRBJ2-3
CSAERGTDTQYF
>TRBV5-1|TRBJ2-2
CASSFPSGGAGELFF
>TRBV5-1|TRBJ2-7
CASSSTISGGVYEQYF
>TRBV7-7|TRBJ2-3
CASSLGAGGTDTQYF
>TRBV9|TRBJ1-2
CASTGTGNYGYTF
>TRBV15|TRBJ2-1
CATSRGIKYNEQFF